These 18 T cell receptor beta chains were sequenced from one sample in a study of prognosis after radiotherapy for stage I lung cancer. Genomic DNA was subjected to two-round multiplex PCR for amplification of TCR beta CDR3. Primers (each specific to one TRBV or TRBJ gene) were used in first-round PCR. TCRdb analysed the multiplex PCR reads with MiXCR anew, one entry per CDR3 protein. Of about 31,000 distinct CDR3 sequences in the sample, about 34% are singletons; the top ten hold around 30%. The sample here was PBMCs, taken before or after stereotactic body radiation therapy (not recorded which). These receptors were collected from a donor aged 50 or older with non-small cell lung cancer.

A remark on this clonotype: A far larger clone is a single base away, which makes a read error likely. The gene calls are TRBV6-1 and TRBJ2-2; D is unresolved. The germline V and J ends were trimmed by 6 bases and 4 bases, with 15 bases remaining between them. CDR1 is MNHNS, CDR2 SASEGT, per germline. CDR3 length: 15 residues. The CDR3 nucleotides read TGTGCCAGCAGGCGGTACATCTTAAGCACCGGGGAGCTGTTTTTT. Its protein is CASRRYILSTGELFF.

The chain uses TRBV20-1 and TRBJ2-1; TRBD2 matches at 7 bases. There are 14 residues in the CDR3. The V segment lost 5 bases and the J segment 9 bases; nucleotides outside the gene matches: 13. Germline CDR1 reads DFQATT; CDR2 reads SNEGSKA (reference sequence). The CDR3 DNA follows: TGCAGTGCTGGGGAACGTATAGGGGAGGGTGAGCAGTTCTTC. It encodes CSAGERIGEGEQFF.

In the case of this clonotype: Just one base apart from a much larger clone, this may be a read error. V is TRBV6-2 or TRBV6-3 and J is TRBJ2-5; the match to TRBD2 covers 8 bases. This CDR3 comprises 16 residues. In germline, CDR1 is MNHEY, CDR2 SVGEGT. CDR3 region: CASRPPGSGGGGAHYF. The CDR3 DNA follows: TGTGCCAGCAGACCCCCCGGAAGCGGGGGCGGAGGGGCCCATTACTTC.

This clonotype was observed many times. The rearrangement links TRBV18 to TRBJ1-3; weak D call: TRBD1 (5 bases). The germline V gene has CDR1 KGHSH and CDR2 LQKENI. With 0 bases removed from V and 2 bases from J, the gap between germline ends came to 8 bases. The length of the CDR3 is 15 residues. The CDR3 sequence: CASSPPMGPGNTIYF. CDR3 coding DNA: TGTGCCAGCTCACCACCTATGGGACCTGGAAACACCATATATTTT.

This clonotype was seen at least ten times. The CDR3 DNA follows: TGTGCCAGCCGACCAGTCCGGACATTTATCCGATTAGAGCAGTACTTC. Translated: CASRPVRTFIRLEQYF. The rearrangement joins TRBV6-1 to TRBJ2-7, with TRBD1 as a possible D gene (5 bases). Germline-derived CDR1 and CDR2 are MNHNS and SASEGT. The CDR3 is 16 amino acids. Trimming removed 8 bases from V and 7 bases from J, with 27 bases in between.

As for this clonotype: A single base is all that separates this from a far larger clone, so a read error is likely. In DNA, the CDR3 is TGTGCCAGCGGCTACTATGCGAGCTCCTACAATGAGCAGTTCTTC. Amino acids: CASGYYASSYNEQFF. The rearrangement uses TRBV6-8 and TRBJ2-1; D not certain. The CDR3 totals 15 residues. Per the germline V gene, CDR1 is MNHGY and CDR2 is SAAAGT. Trimming pared 8 bases from V and 0 bases from J, leaving 14 bases between.

The sample holds many counts of this clonotype. V gene TRBV6-1 combines with J gene TRBJ2-6; a weak D match, TRBD2 (6 bases). V lost 2 bases and J lost 1, with 15 bases in between. The CDR3 is 18 residues long. The germline V gene encodes CDR1 MNHNS and CDR2 SASEGT. This CDR3 reads CASSERGFLWSGANVLTF. As DNA, the CDR3 is TGTGCCAGCAGTGAACGGGGGTTCTTATGGTCTGGGGCCAACGTCCTGACTTTC.

This clonotype came up many times. This chain connects TRBV28 to TRBJ2-1, with 13 bases identical to TRBD2. Per germline, CDR1 MDHEN and CDR2 SYDVKM. The CDR3 totals 17 residues. V lost 8 bases and J lost 7; bases outside the gene matches: 14. The chain's CDR3 is CASYPRGLAGSRNEQFF. CDR3 DNA sequence: TGTGCCAGCTACCCTCGGGGACTAGCGGGATCTCGGAATGAGCAGTTCTTC.

The chain employs TRBV28 and TRBJ1-2; TRBD1 matches 9 bases. The germline CDR1 and CDR2 sequences are MDHEN and SYDVKM. V lost 6 bases and J lost 8; bases outside the gene matches: 19. This CDR3 is 17 amino acids long. CDR3 sequence: CASRVVGQGNCTGGYTF. The CDR3 DNA reads TGTGCCAGCAGGGTCGTGGGACAGGGAAACTGCACTGGAGGCTACACCTTC.

J is TRBJ1-2 and V is TRBV6-2 or TRBV6-3, with D tentatively TRBD1 (5 bases). The CDR3 has 14 amino acids. Trimming removed 5 bases at V and 9 bases at J, with 19 bases between. Germline V gene lookup returns CDR1 MNHEY and CDR2 SVGEGT. CDR3 nucleotide sequence: TGTGCCAGCAGTGAAGAGGGGCGCCGGTTGAGCTACACCTTC. It encodes CASSEEGRRLSYTF.

Of note for this clonotype: A read error is possible here, since a much larger clone lies one base away. The CDR3: CASNPGTSGRETQYF. CDR3 DNA sequence: TGTGCCAGCAACCCTGGGACTAGCGGGAGGGAGACCCAGTACTTC. The rearrangement uses TRBV7-3 and TRBJ2-5; 15 bases agree with TRBD2. The germline V gene encodes CDR1 SGHTA and CDR2 FQGTGA. V gave up 7 bases and J gave up 5 bases; unmatched junction bases: 5. CDR3 size: 15 residues.

This clonotype appeared many times. The rearrangement uses TRBV20-1 and TRBJ2-6; D is unclear. This CDR3 region has 14 residues. Trimming pared 6 bases from V and 1 base from J, leaving 10 bases between. CDR1 is DFQATT and CDR2 is SNEGSKA in the germline V gene (reference sequence). CDR3 loop: CSARAPSGANVLTF. The CDR3 bases are TGCAGTGCAAGGGCGCCATCTGGGGCCAACGTCCTGACTTTC.

A note on this clonotype: A clone one base away is much larger, so this may be a read error. This CDR3 is CATTAGGTEDFF. CDR3 DNA sequence: TGTGCCACCACAGCGGGGGGGACTGAAGATTTCTTT. J is TRBJ1-1 and V is TRBV7-2, with D perhaps matching TRBD1 (5 bases). The CDR3 spans 12 residues. CDR1 is SGHTA and CDR2 is FQGNSA in the germline V gene.

Regarding this clonotype: The junction and the germline gene differ at one end; a read error may be behind it. The chain has TRBV2 and TRBJ1-2; weak D call: TRBD1 (6 bases). Germline values: CDR1 SNHLY, CDR2 FYNNEI. The CDR3 spans 12 residues. The CDR3 sequence: CASREGGVGYTF. The CDR3 bases are TGTGCCAGCAGGGAAGGGGGGGTCGGCTACACCTTC.

In this sample, this clonotype turned up many times. V and J are TRBV2 and TRBJ2-1; 9 positions match TRBD2. J gave up 5 bases and V 5 bases, and 4 bases lay outside the gene matches. Germline CDR1 reads SNHLY; CDR2 reads FYNNEI. This CDR3 is 14 amino acids long. CDR3 coding DNA: TGTGCCAGCAGTACTAGCGGGCAAAACAATGAGCAGTTCTTC. Translating it yields CASSTSGQNNEQFF.

This clonotype was observed at least ten times. The chain has TRBV19 and TRBJ2-5, with D hard to call. CDR1 is LNHDA, CDR2 SQIVND, per germline (reference sequence). V was clipped by 3 bases and J by 4 bases, with 15 bases between them. The CDR3 runs to 15 residues. The CDR3 is CASSIYSDPPETQYF. Here the CDR3 DNA reads TGTGCCAGTAGTATCTACTCCGACCCCCCAGAGACCCAGTACTTC.

Turning to this clonotype: One end of the junction is discordant with germline, which a read error may explain. The rearrangement joins TRBV6-1 to TRBJ2-3; 10 bases align to TRBD2. CDR1 MNHNS and CDR2 SASEGT come from the germline V gene. The CDR3 is made up of 16 amino acids. This chain's CDR3 is CVSSLSLAGVVDTQYF. The CDR3 region has the DNA TGTGTCAGCAGCCTATCTCTAGCGGGAGTTGTAGATACGCAGTATTTT.

This clonotype has a count of ten or more. The chain uses TRBV2 and TRBJ1-2; D perhaps matches TRBD1 (6 bases). Trimming removed 10 bases from V and 8 bases from J, with 14 bases in between. Germline CDR1 and CDR2: SNHLY and FYNNEI. The CDR3 consists of 11 residues. The CDR3 loop reads CATRGPAGYTF. The CDR3 DNA reads TGTGCCACCCGGGGGCCTGCGGGCTACACCTTC.